These T cell receptor beta chains were read from a single sample in a study of cytomegalovirus exposure and HLA in healthy donors. Sequenced by immunoSEQ multiplex PCR; TCRdb stores in-frame clones only, minus some. The sample has 150,000 to 200,000 clones, 80% to 85% seen once. The sample consisted of PBMCs. The origin of the receptors is a man aged 45-65 years in good health and CMV-seropositive. Both conserved end residues are part of each CDR3. A D gene is named only where the DNA matches it firmly. Clone sizes are given selectively: once, few, many, or a class where the clone is expanded.

>TRBJ1-2|-|-|TRBV23-1
CASSQSKDTSGYTF
TGCGCCAGCAGTCAATCGAAGGACACTTCTGGCTACACCTTC
>TRBJ1-2|-|-|TRBV29-1
CSVDRGLGYTF
TGCAGCGTTGACCGGGGACTTGGCTACACCTTC
>TRBJ2-2|-|once|TRBV4-1
CASSQDPDRDYTGELFF
TGCGCCAGCAGCCAAGACCCCGACCGGGACTACACCGGGGAGCTGTTTTTT
>TRBJ1-4|-|-|TRBV9
CASSPPSNEKLFF
TGTGCCAGCAGCCCCCCCAGTAATGAAAAACTGTTTTTT
>TRBJ1-1|-|-|TRBV27
CASSFSAGTEAFF
TGTGCCAGCAGTTTCAGCGCCGGCACTGAAGCTTTCTTT
>TRBJ2-1|-|-|TRBV6-6
CASSPSNEQFF
TGTGCCAGCAGTCCTAGCAATGAGCAGTTCTTC
>TRBJ2-7|-|once|TRBV6-4
CASSHLPGESYEQYF
TGTGCCAGCAGCCATCTCCCAGGTGAATCCTACGAGCAGTACTTC
>TRBJ2-2|TRBD1|-|TRBV19
CATRQGWTGELFF
TGTGCCACCCGACAGGGGTGGACCGGGGAGCTGTTTTTT
>TRBJ2-1|-|-|TRBV5-1
CASSRDSSYNEQFF
TGCGCCAGCTCGCGGGACAGCTCCTACAATGAGCAGTTCTTC
>TRBJ1-2|-|-|TRBV10-3
CAISVDRDYGYTF
TGTGCCATCAGTGTTGACAGAGACTATGGCTACACCTTC
>TRBJ1-1|-|-|TRBV2
CASSGGQFTEAFF
TGTGCCAGCAGTGGAGGACAGTTTACTGAAGCTTTCTTT
>TRBJ1-5|TRBD1|-|TRBV5-6
CASSFYWDRDSNQPQHF
TGTGCCAGCAGCTTTTATTGGGACAGGGATAGCAATCAGCCCCAGCATTTT
>TRBJ1-1|TRBD1|-|TRBV28
CASSFIHPGQGNTEAFF
TGTGCCAGCAGTTTTATTCATCCGGGACAGGGGAACACTGAAGCTTTCTTT
>TRBJ2-2|TRBD1|-|TRBV7-9
CSSSLVRQGAFTGELFF
TGTTCCAGCAGCTTAGTCCGGCAGGGGGCGTTTACCGGGGAGCTGTTTTTT
>TRBJ1-1|-|-|TRBV6-5
CASRLHRSISEAFF
TGTGCCAGCAGATTACACAGGTCGATCTCTGAAGCTTTCTTT
>TRBJ1-2|TRBD1|-|TRBV9
CASATGDGRGGYTF
TGTGCCAGCGCGACAGGGGATGGTAGGGGAGGCTACACCTTC
>TRBJ1-3|-|-|TRBV2
CASREGNSGNTIYF
TGTGCCAGCAGGGAGGGTAACTCTGGAAACACCATATATTTT
>TRBJ2-2|TRBD2|-|TRBV7-9
CASSGWGLAGVSGELFF
TGTGCCAGCAGCGGATGGGGGCTAGCGGGAGTCAGCGGGGAGCTGTTTTTT
>TRBJ1-5|-|-|TRBV28
CASWQRINQPQHF
TGTGCCAGCTGGCAAAGAATAAATCAGCCCCAGCATTTT